The 8 T cell receptor beta chains below all came from one sample that was sequenced in a study of T cell repertoires and Cas9 in healthy adults (dated by TCRdb to 2016 to 2019). Library construction relied on the immunoSEQ multiplex PCR assay. This immuneACCESS table, as held by TCRdb, lists in-frame sequences with V and J called but not all clones. Of the missing ones, under half trace to an unresolved V gene in checked studies; the others have no known cause. This sample holds tens of thousands of clones; roughly nine tenths were observed only once. The top ten hold roughly 1.6% of the sample. The source material was CD4+ effector T cells (CD127+, CD25-, CD137-, CD154-) from PBMCs; culture status not recorded. The receptors were gathered from a human donor in good health.

V gene TRBV5-1 combines with J gene TRBJ2-5, with D perhaps TRBD2 (6 bases). The J call could be wrong; TRBJ2-7 is a better fit for the DNA end. Germline CDR1 reads SGHRS; CDR2 reads YFSETQ. This CDR3 spans 14 amino acids. CDR3 region: CASNPGTGTYEQYF. The CDR3 coding sequence is TGCGCCAGCAACCCCGGGACTGGAACCTACGAGCAGTACTTC.

The chain carries TRBV29-1 and TRBJ2-5; 10 bases are a match to TRBD1. The J segment lost 5 bases and the V segment lost 6 bases, leaving 9 bases of the junction unmatched. This CDR3 region has 14 residues. From germline, CDR1 is SQVTM and CDR2 ANQGSEA. The CDR3 DNA follows: TGCAGCGTCTCGACAGGGGGCTCGGCGGAGACCCAGTACTTC. It is translated as CSVSTGGSAETQYF.

J is TRBJ1-2 and V is TRBV11-2; D possibly corresponds to TRBD1 (5 bases). V was shortened by 5 bases and J by 3 bases, with 10 bases between the two germline ends. The CDR3 is made up of 13 amino acids. CDR1 is SGHAT and CDR2 is FQNNGV in the germline V gene. CDR3: CASSQDRDYGYTF. DNA for the CDR3: TGTGCCAGCAGCCAAGACAGAGACTATGGCTACACCTTC.

This chain uses TRBV5-1 with TRBJ1-4, with 7 bases matching TRBD1. Trimming removed 4 bases from V and 5 bases from J; junction bases left unmatched: 8. The germline gives CDR1 SGHRS, CDR2 YFSETQ. The CDR3 extends over 15 amino acids. CDR3 residues: CASSQVTGKNEKLFF. CDR3 nucleotides: TGCGCCAGCAGCCAGGTGACAGGGAAAAATGAAAAACTGTTTTTT.

The rearrangement joins TRBV20-1 to TRBJ1-2; D ambiguous. The CDR3 loop spans 10 amino acids. The ends were cut back, 3 bases at V and 7 bases at J, with 6 bases in the middle. Germline CDR1 and CDR2: DFQATT and SNEGSKA (reference sequence). CDR3 bases: TGCAGTGCTAGTGCGAGTGGCTACACCTTC. Its protein product is CSASASGYTF.

This CDR3 reads CSACLQGPTGELFF. CDR3 coding DNA: TGCAGCGCATGCCTACAGGGACCCACCGGGGAGCTGTTTTTT. The V gene is TRBV29-1, the J gene TRBJ2-2; D might be TRBD1 (6 bases). CDR1 SQVTM and CDR2 ANQGSEA come from the germline V gene. This CDR3 comprises 14 residues. Between the trimmed V and J ends, which lost 7 bases and 4 bases, there was a span of 16 bases.

This clone appeared a few times. V gene TRBV7-9 combines with J gene TRBJ2-2; TRBD2 aligns across 11 bases. The CDR3 consists of 15 residues. Trimming removed 1 base from V and 7 bases from J; junction bases left unmatched: 2. Per germline, CDR1 SEHNR and CDR2 FQNEAQ (reference sequence). In DNA, the CDR3 is TGTGCCAGCAGCTTAGAAGGACTAGCGGGCGGGGAGCTGTTTTTT. It yields the protein CASSLEGLAGGELFF.

The J gene is TRBJ1-5, the V gene TRBV6-5; a possible D gene is TRBD1 (5 bases). The CDR3 totals 14 residues. CDR1 and CDR2 from the germline V gene are MNHEY and SVGAGI. V lost 5 bases and J lost 4, with 12 bases in between. Written as DNA, the CDR3 is TGTGCCAGCAGTGAATACAGGTATAATCAGCCCCAGCATTTT. This codes for CASSEYRYNQPQHF.